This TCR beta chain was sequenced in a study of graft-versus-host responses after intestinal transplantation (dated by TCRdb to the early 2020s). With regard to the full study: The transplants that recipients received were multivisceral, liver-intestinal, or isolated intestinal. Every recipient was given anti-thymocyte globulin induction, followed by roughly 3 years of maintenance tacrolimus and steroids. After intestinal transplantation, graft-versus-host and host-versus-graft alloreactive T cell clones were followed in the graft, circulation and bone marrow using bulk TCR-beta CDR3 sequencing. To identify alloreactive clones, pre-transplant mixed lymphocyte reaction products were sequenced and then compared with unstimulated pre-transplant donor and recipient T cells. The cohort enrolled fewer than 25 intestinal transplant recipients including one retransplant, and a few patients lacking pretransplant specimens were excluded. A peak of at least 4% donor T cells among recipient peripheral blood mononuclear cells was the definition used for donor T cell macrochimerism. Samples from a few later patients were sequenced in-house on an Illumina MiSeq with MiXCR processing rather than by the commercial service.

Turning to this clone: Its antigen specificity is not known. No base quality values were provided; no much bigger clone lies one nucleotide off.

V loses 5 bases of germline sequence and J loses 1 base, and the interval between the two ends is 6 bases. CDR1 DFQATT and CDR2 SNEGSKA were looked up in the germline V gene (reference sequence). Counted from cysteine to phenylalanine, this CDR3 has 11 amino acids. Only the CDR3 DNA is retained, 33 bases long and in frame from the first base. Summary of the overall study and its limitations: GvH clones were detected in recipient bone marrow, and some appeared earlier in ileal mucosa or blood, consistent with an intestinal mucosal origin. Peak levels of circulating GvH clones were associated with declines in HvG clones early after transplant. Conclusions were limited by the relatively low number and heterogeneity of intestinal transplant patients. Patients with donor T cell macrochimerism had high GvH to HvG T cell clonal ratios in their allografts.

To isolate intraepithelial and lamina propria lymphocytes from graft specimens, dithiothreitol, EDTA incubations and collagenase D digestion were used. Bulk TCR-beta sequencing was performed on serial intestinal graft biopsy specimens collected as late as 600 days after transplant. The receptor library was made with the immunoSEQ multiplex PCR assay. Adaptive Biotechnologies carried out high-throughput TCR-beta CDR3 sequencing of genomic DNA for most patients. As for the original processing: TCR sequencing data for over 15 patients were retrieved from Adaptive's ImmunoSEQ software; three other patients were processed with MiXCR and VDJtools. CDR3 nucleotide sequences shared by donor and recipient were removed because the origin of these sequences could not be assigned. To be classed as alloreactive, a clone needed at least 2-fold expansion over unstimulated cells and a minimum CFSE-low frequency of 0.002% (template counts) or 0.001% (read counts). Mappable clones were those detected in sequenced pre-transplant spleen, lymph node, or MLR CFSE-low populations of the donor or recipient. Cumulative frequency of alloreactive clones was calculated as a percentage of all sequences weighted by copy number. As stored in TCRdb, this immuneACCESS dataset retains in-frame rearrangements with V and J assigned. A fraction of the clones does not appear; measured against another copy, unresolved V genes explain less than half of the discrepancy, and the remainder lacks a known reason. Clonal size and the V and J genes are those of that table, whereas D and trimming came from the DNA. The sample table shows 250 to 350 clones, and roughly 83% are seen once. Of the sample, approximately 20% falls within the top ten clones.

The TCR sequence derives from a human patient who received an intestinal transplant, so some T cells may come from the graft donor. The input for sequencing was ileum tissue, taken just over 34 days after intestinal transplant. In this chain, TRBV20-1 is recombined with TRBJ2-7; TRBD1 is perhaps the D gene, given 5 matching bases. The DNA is TGCAGTGCTGGACAATCCTACGAGCAGTACTTC. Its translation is CSAGQSYEQYF.